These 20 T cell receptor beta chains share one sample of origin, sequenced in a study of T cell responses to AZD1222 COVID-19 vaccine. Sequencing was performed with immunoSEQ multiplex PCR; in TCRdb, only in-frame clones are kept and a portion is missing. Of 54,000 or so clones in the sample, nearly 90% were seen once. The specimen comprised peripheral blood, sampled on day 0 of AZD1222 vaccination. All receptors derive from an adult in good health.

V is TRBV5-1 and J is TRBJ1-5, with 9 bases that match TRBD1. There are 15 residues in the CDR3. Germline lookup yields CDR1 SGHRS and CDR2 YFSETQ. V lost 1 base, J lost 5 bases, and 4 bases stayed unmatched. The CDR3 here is CASSLTGGADQPQHF. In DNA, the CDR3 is TGCGCCAGCAGCTTGACAGGGGGCGCGGATCAGCCCCAGCATTTT.

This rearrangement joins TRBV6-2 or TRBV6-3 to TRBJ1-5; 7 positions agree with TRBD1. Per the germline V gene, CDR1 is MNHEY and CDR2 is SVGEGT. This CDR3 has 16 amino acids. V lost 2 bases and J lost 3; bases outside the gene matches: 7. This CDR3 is CASSYGGGRVNQPQHF. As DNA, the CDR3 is TGTGCCAGCAGTTACGGAGGGGGCCGGGTCAATCAGCCCCAGCATTTT.

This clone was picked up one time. CDR3 sequence (DNA): TGTGCCAGCAGCTCTCCGGGACGGGAGGATGTTCCCCTCCACTTT. It yields the protein CASSSPGREDVPLHF. The gene calls are TRBV7-9 and TRBJ1-6; TRBD1 might be the D (5 bases). In germline, CDR1 is SEHNR, CDR2 FQNEAQ (reference sequence). Trimming left V 4 bases short and J 13 bases short, with 20 bases between. CDR3 length: 15 amino acids.

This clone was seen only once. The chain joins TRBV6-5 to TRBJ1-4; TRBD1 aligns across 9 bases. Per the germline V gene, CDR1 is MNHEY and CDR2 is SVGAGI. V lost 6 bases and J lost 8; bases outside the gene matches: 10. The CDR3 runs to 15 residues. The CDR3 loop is CASRKGGQGTEKLFF. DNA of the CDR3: TGTGCCAGCAGAAAAGGGGGACAGGGTACGGAAAAACTGTTTTTT.

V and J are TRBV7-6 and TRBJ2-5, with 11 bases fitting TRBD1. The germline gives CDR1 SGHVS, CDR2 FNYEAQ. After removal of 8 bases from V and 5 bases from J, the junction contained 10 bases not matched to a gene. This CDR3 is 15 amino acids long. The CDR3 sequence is CASRGQGASWETQYF. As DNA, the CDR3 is TGTGCCAGCCGAGGACAGGGGGCTAGTTGGGAGACCCAGTACTTC.

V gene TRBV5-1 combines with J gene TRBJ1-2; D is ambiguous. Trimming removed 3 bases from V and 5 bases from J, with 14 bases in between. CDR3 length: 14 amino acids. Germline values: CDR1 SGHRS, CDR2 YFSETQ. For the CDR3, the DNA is TGCGCCAGCAGCTGGGCCGGGGATGAATATGGCTACACCTTC. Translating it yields CASSWAGDEYGYTF.

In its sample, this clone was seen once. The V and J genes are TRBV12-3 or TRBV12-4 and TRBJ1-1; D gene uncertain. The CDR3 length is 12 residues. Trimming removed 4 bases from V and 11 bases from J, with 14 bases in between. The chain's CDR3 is CASSYTPREAFF. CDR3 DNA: TGTGCCAGCAGTTATACCCCTAGGGAGGCTTTCTTT.

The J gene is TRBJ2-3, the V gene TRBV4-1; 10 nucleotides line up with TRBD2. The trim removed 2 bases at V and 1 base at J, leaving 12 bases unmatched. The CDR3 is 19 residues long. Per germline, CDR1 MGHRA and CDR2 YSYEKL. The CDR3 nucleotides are TGCGCCAGCAGCCAACCCTCGGGACAGCGGGGGGGTGGCACAGATACGCAGTATTTT. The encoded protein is CASSQPSGQRGGGTDTQYF.

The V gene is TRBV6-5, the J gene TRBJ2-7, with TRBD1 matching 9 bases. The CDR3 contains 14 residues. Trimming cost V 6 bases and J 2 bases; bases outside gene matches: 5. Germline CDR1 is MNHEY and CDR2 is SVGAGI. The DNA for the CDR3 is TGTGCCAGCAGCCGGGGACAGGGTACCTACGAGCAGTACTTC. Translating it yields CASSRGQGTYEQYF.

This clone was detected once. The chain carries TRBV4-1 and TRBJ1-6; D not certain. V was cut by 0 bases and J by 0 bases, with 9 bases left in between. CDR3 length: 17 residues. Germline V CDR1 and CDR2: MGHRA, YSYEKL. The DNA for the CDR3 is TGCGCCAGCAGCCAAGACGGTAGAAGCTCCTATAATTCACCCCTCCACTTT. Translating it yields CASSQDGRSSYNSPLHF.

CDR3 in amino acids: CASSSWTGGDEKLFF. In nucleotides, the CDR3 is TGTGCCAGCAGTTCCTGGACAGGGGGGGATGAAAAACTGTTTTTT. The chain links TRBV6-5 to TRBJ1-4, with 10 bases identical to TRBD1. The junction had 5 bases not matched to a gene; V was cut back by 4 bases and J by 6 bases. This CDR3 contains 15 residues. CDR1 and CDR2 from the germline V gene are MNHEY and SVGAGI.

As DNA, the CDR3 is TGCAGCGGCTTGGGACAGGGGAACACTGAAGCTTTCTTT. Protein: CSGLGQGNTEAFF. The chain carries TRBV29-1 and TRBJ1-1; TRBD1 matches at 9 bases. The CDR3 runs 13 residues. Trimming at V came to 7 bases and at J to 1 base, leaving 4 bases not matched to a gene. CDR1 SQVTM and CDR2 ANQGSEA come from the germline V gene.

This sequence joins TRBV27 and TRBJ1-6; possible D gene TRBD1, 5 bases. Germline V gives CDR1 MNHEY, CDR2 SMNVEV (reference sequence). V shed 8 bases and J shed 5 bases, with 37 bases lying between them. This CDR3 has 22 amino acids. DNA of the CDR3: TGTGCCAGCCGCCAATGGGTCCCCCGGACACTCAAGGGATGGCAAAATAATTCACCCCTCCACTTT. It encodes CASRQWVPRTLKGWQNNSPLHF.

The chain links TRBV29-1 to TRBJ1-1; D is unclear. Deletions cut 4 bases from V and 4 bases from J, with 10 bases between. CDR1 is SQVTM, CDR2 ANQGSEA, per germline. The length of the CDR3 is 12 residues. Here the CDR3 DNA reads TGCAGCGTTGTAAGGCAAGGCACTGAAGCTTTCTTT. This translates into CSVVRQGTEAFF.

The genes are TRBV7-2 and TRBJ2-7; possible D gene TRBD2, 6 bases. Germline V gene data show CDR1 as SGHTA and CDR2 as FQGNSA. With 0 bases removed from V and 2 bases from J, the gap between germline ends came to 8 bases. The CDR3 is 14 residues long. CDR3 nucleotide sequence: TGTGCCAGCAGCTTAGCGGAGGGTCCCTACGAGCAGTACTTC. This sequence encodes CASSLAEGPYEQYF.

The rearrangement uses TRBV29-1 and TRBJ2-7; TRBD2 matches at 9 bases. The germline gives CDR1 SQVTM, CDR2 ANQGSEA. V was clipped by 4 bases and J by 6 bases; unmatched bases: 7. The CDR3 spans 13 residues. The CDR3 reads CSVVAGVVLEQYF. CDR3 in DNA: TGCAGCGTTGTAGCGGGGGTTGTCCTCGAGCAGTACTTC.

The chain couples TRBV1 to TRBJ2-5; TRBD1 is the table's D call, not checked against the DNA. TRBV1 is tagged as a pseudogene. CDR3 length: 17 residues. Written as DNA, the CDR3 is TGCACCAGCAGCCAACAAAAGAGGGACAGGTTTTTTGAGACCCAGTACTTC. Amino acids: CTSSQQKRDRFFETQYF.

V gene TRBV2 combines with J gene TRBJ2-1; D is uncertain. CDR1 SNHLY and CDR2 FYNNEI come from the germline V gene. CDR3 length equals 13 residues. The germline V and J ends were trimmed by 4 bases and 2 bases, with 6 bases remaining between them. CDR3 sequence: CASSVLPYNEQFF. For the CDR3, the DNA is TGTGCCAGCAGTGTTCTGCCCTACAATGAGCAGTTCTTC.

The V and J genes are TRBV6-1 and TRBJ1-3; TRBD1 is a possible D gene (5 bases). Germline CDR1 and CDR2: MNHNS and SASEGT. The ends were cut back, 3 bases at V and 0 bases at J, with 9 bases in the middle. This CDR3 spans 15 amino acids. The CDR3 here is CASSETVNSGNTIYF. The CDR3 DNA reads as TGTGCCAGCAGTGAGACAGTCAACTCTGGAAACACCATATATTTT.

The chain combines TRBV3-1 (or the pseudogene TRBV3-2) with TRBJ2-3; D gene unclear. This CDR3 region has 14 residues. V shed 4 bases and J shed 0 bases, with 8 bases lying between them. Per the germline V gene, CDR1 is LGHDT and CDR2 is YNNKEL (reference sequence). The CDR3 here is CASSPTFSTDTQYF. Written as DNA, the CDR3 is TGTGCCAGCAGCCCGACCTTCAGCACAGATACGCAGTATTTT.